The 4 T cell receptor beta chains presented below share a single source sample, sequenced in a study of cytomegalovirus exposure and HLA in healthy donors. PCR used 60 Vbeta primers and 13 Jbeta primers. Only in-frame clones appear in the TCRdb table, and some are missing; sequencing was by immunoSEQ multiplex PCR. The repertoire holds 100,000 to 150,000 clones, with about 80% as singletons. The sequencing sample was made of PBMCs. These receptors originate from a woman between 40 and 55 years old in good health and CMV-seropositive.

The chain has TRBV10-3 and TRBJ2-5; TRBD2 matches at 12 bases. The CDR3 is 15 amino acids. The germline V gene encodes CDR1 ENHRY and CDR2 SYGVKD. V lost 6 bases and J lost 3; bases outside the gene matches: 5. DNA for the CDR3: TGTGCCATCAGCGAACGGACTAGCGGGAAAGAGACCCAGTACTTC. It is translated as CAISERTSGKETQYF.

The V call is TRBV28, the J call TRBJ1-2, with 7 bases matching TRBD1. This CDR3 comprises 12 residues. The germline CDR1 and CDR2 sequences are MDHEN and SYDVKM. After removal of 10 bases from V and 4 bases from J, the junction contained 6 bases not matched to a gene. This chain's CDR3 is CAIPGDSYGYTF. CDR3 in DNA: TGTGCCATTCCAGGGGACAGCTATGGCTACACCTTC.

The chain recombines TRBV7-8 with TRBJ2-7; possibly TRBD1 for D (6 bases). The germline CDR1 and CDR2 sequences are SGHVS and FQNEAQ. Trimming stripped 2 bases from V and 6 bases from J, with 26 bases between. The CDR3 covers 18 residues. As DNA, the CDR3 is TGTGCCAGCAGCTTAAGGACAGCCAGCGGCCCGATGGTGAGCGAGCAGTACTTC. It codes for CASSLRTASGPMVSEQYF.

This chain uses TRBV6-4 with TRBJ2-3; D is ambiguous. V shed 5 bases and J shed 2 bases, with 14 bases lying between them. CDR1 and CDR2 (germline): MRHNA, SNTAGT. This CDR3 comprises 15 residues. The CDR3 DNA reads TGTGCCAGCAGTCAGATCCTGGCGGCCACAGATACGCAGTATTTT. Its translation is CASSQILAATDTQYF.